Below are 17 T cell receptor beta chains sequenced from a single sample in a study of CD8+ T cells in alopecia areata. RNA extraction and reverse transcription yielded cDNA as sequencing template. Assay: immunoSEQ multiplex PCR; the TCRdb copy retains only in-frame clones and omits some. Seen here are some 31,000 clones, roughly 80% observed once, and the top ten hold around 19%. The sequenced material came from NKG2D-low CD8+ T cells sorted from blood. These receptors came from a human donor with alopecia areata.

The genes are TRBV4-1 and TRBJ2-7; 8 nucleotides align to TRBD1. The junction had 13 bases not matched to a gene; V was cut back by 5 bases and J by 7 bases. The CDR3 runs to 15 residues. The germline gives CDR1 MGHRA, CDR2 YSYEKL. This CDR3 reads CASSSPPQGAQEQYF. For the CDR3, the DNA is TGCGCCAGCAGCTCCCCTCCCCAGGGGGCTCAGGAGCAGTACTTC.

The chain links TRBV14 to TRBJ1-1; D unresolved. The CDR3 has 13 residues. CDR1 SGHDN and CDR2 FVKESK come from the germline V gene. V lost 4 bases and J 0 bases, leaving 6 bases between the germline ends. This chain's CDR3 is CASSLLMNTEAFF. The CDR3 DNA reads as TGTGCCAGCAGCCTCTTGATGAACACTGAAGCTTTCTTT.

This clone has only a few counts. J is TRBJ2-5 and V is TRBV7-2; D unresolved. Trimming stripped 2 bases from V and 0 bases from J, with 4 bases between. The CDR3 length is 13 residues. Germline CDR1 is SGHTA and CDR2 is FQGNSA. CDR3 nucleotides: TGTGCCAGCAGCTTATGGGACCAAGAGACCCAGTACTTC. This sequence encodes CASSLWDQETQYF.

The chain uses TRBV7-6 and TRBJ1-1, with 10 bases identical to TRBD1. Germline V gives CDR1 SGHVS, CDR2 FNYEAQ. The V and J ends lost 3 bases and 1 base, in that order; junction bases with no gene match: 5. The CDR3 spans 16 residues. CDR3 sequence (DNA): TGTGCCAGCAGCTTCCGGGACAGGGGACCGAACACTGAAGCTTTCTTT. Its translation: CASSFRDRGPNTEAFF.

V gene TRBV19 combines with J gene TRBJ2-1; TRBD2 aligns across 14 bases. Germline assignment: CDR1 LNHDA and CDR2 SQIVND (reference sequence). CDR3 length: 16 amino acids. The V segment lost 3 bases and the J segment 6 bases; nucleotides outside the gene matches: 4. CDR3 coding DNA: TGTGCCAGTAGTATGACGGGACTAGCGGGAGTCAATGAGCAGTTCTTC. Its protein product is CASSMTGLAGVNEQFF.

The chain has TRBV29-1 and TRBJ2-3; D is possibly TRBD2 (7 bases). Looked up from germline, CDR1 is SQVTM and CDR2 is ANQGSEA. Between the trimmed V and J ends, which lost 1 base and 0 bases, there was a span of 11 bases. The CDR3 runs 15 residues. CDR3 protein: CSVEGGGDSTDTQYF. CDR3 nucleotides: TGCAGCGTTGAAGGAGGGGGGGATAGCACAGATACGCAGTATTTT.

The CDR3 spells CASSLLENYGYTF. In nucleotides, the CDR3 is TGTGCCAGCAGCTTGTTAGAAAACTATGGCTACACCTTC. V and J are TRBV5-6 and TRBJ1-2; D is undetermined. The length of the CDR3 is 13 residues. Germline V gene sequence: CDR1 SGHDT, CDR2 YYEEEE. V was cut by 1 base and J by 2 bases, with 6 bases left in between.

This chain links TRBV23-1 with TRBJ1-6, with no clear D. TRBV23-1 is recorded as an ORF, its role being uncertain. The length of the CDR3 is 16 residues. The V and J ends lost 1 base and 5 bases respectively, with 12 bases between them. CDR3 DNA: TGCGCCAGCAGTCAATTCCAGGACGACAATAATTCACCCCTCCACTTT. Its protein product is CASSQFQDDNNSPLHF.

CDR3 protein: CSVEDPTQRGRNTGELFF. CDR3 bases: TGCAGCGTTGAAGATCCCACCCAGCGGGGGCGGAACACCGGGGAGCTGTTTTTT. V gene TRBV29-1 combines with J gene TRBJ2-2, with TRBD2 matching 8 bases. The V gene's germline CDR1 is SQVTM and CDR2 ANQGSEA. After removal of 0 bases from V and 1 base from J, the junction contained 10 bases not matched to a gene. The CDR3 has 18 residues.

This chain joins TRBV30 and TRBJ2-5; TRBD2 might be the D (6 bases). The CDR3 length is 13 residues. Trimming shortened V by 4 bases and J by 1 base, and 10 bases separated the two germline ends. Germline V gives CDR1 GTSNPN, CDR2 SVGIG (reference sequence). CDR3 sequence: CAWNLGGQETQYF. CDR3 DNA: TGTGCCTGGAACTTGGGGGGCCAAGAGACCCAGTACTTC.

This clone was recorded only once. This sequence joins TRBV27 and TRBJ1-5, with D perhaps matching TRBD1 (5 bases). Germline assignment: CDR1 MNHEY and CDR2 SMNVEV (reference sequence). The CDR3 totals 16 residues. Trimming removed 2 bases from V and 2 bases from J, with 13 bases in between. The CDR3 DNA reads as TGTGCCAGCAGTTTAAACGGGGCCGCGGGCAATCAGCCCCAGCATTTT. This encodes CASSLNGAAGNQPQHF.

The rearrangement uses TRBV5-6 and TRBJ2-4; D may correspond to TRBD1 or TRBD2 (7 bases each). V was clipped by 2 bases and J by 6 bases, with 15 bases between them. The length of the CDR3 is 15 residues. Germline CDR1 SGHDT, CDR2 YYEEEE. The CDR3 DNA is TGTGCCAGCAGCTTAGGGACTACAGGGGTAAACATTCAGTACTTC. It is translated as CASSLGTTGVNIQYF.

This chain connects TRBV7-9 to TRBJ2-7; D possibly corresponds to TRBD1 (6 bases). Germline loops: CDR1 SEHNR, CDR2 FQNEAQ (reference sequence). This CDR3 spans 13 amino acids. V lost 5 bases, J lost 3 bases, and 11 bases lay in between. Written as DNA, the CDR3 is TGTGCCAGCAGCCCCCAGGGGTTCTACGAGCAGTACTTC. Its protein product is CASSPQGFYEQYF.

The rearrangement links TRBV7-9 to TRBJ2-5; 9 positions agree with TRBD2. The V and J ends lost 5 bases and 5 bases, in that order; junction bases with no gene match: 12. This CDR3 spans 16 amino acids. Germline CDR1 reads SEHNR; CDR2 reads FQNEAQ (reference sequence). The CDR3: CASSEKWTSVGETQYF. In DNA, the CDR3 is TGTGCCAGCAGCGAAAAATGGACTAGCGTTGGGGAGACCCAGTACTTC.

V gene TRBV7-9 combines with J gene TRBJ2-7, with a weak D call TRBD2 (5 bases). V was shortened by 6 bases and J by 4 bases, with 13 bases between the two germline ends. CDR1 and CDR2 (germline): SEHNR, FQNEAQ (reference sequence). The CDR3 extends over 13 amino acids. The DNA for the CDR3 is TGTGCCAGCAGTCCCCGGGCGGGTTACGAGCAGTACTTC. As protein: CASSPRAGYEQYF.

This clone has just one count. Written as DNA, the CDR3 is TGCAGCGTCCGGGGGCTCCCTTTCACAGATACGCAGTATTTT. It translates to CSVRGLPFTDTQYF. The chain carries TRBV29-1 and TRBJ2-3; tentatively, D is TRBD1 or TRBD2 (6 bases each). Trimming cost V 6 bases and J 2 bases, with 15 bases left between them. Germline values: CDR1 SQVTM, CDR2 ANQGSEA. There are 14 residues in the CDR3.

In its sample, this clone was seen a few times. This chain connects TRBV6-4 to TRBJ1-5; D is uncertain. Germline values: CDR1 MRHNA, CDR2 SNTAGT. Trimming removed 2 bases at V and 3 bases at J, with 5 bases between. The CDR3 sequence is 13 residues long. CDR3 in amino acids: CASSDRDNQPQHF. The CDR3 DNA follows: TGTGCCAGCAGTGACAGGGACAATCAGCCCCAGCATTTT.